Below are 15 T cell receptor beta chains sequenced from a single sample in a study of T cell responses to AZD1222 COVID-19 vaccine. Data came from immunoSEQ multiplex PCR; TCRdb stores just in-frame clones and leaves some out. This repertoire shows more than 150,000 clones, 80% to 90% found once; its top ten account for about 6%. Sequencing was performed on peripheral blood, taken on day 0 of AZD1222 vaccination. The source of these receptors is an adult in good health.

This CDR3 reads CSVKKGLLSGELFF. CDR3 sequence (DNA): TGCAGCGTTAAAAAGGGACTTTTAAGCGGGGAGCTGTTTTTT. This chain links TRBV29-1 with TRBJ2-2; tentatively, D is TRBD2 (6 bases). Between the trimmed V and J ends, which lost 5 bases and 7 bases, there was a span of 17 bases. CDR1 and CDR2 (germline): SQVTM, ANQGSEA. This CDR3 is built from 14 residues.

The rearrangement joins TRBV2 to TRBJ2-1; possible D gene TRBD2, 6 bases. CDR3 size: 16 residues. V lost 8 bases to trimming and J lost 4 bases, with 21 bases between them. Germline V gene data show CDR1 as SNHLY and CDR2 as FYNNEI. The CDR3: CASRLGLAPSYNEQFF. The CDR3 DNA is TGTGCCAGCCGATTGGGGCTAGCGCCGAGTTACAATGAGCAGTTCTTC.

DNA for the CDR3: TGTGCCACAGGGGAAAGAGGGGGAAGTGGCTACACCTTC. This encodes CATGERGGSGYTF. The V gene is TRBV15, the J gene TRBJ1-2; maybe TRBD1 (6 bases). The V and J ends lost 9 bases and 7 bases respectively, with 18 bases between them. This CDR3 region has 13 residues. In germline, CDR1 is LNHNV, CDR2 YYDKDF (reference sequence).

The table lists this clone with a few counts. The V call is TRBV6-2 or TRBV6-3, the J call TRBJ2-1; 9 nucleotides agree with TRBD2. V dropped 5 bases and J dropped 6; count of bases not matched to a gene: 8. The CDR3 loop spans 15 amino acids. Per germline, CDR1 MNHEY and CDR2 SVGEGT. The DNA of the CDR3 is TGTGCCAGCAGTGACGTTGCGGGAGGGGGCAATGAGCAGTTCTTC. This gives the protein CASSDVAGGGNEQFF.

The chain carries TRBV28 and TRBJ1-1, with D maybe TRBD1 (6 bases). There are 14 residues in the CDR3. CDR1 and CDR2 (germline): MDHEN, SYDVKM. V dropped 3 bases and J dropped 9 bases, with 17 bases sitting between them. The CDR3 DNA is TGTGCCAGCAGTTTCGGTACAGGGAATTACCAAGCTTTCTTT. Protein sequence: CASSFGTGNYQAFF. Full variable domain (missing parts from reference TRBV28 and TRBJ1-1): DVKVTQSSRYLVKRTGEKVFLECVQDMDHENMFWYRQDPGLGLRLIYFSYDVKMKEKGDIPEGYSVSREKKERFSLILESASTNQTSMYLCASSFGTGNYQAFFGQGTRLTVV.

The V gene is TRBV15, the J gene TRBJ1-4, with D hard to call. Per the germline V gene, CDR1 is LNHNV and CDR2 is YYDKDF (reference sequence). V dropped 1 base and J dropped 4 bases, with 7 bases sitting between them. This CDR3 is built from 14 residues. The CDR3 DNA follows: TGTGCCACCAGCAGAGTGGGCTTTAATGAAAAACTGTTTTTT. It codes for CATSRVGFNEKLFF.

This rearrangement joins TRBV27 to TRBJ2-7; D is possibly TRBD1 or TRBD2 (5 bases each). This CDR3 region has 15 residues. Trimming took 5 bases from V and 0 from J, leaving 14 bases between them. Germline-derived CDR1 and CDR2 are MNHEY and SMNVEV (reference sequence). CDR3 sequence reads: CASSAWGMSSYEQYF. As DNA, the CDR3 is TGTGCCAGCAGTGCTTGGGGGATGAGCTCCTACGAGCAGTACTTC.

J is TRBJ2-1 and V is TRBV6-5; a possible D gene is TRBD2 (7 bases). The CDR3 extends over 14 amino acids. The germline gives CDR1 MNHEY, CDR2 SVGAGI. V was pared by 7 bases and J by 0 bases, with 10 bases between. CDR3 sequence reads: CASTGGPSYNEQFF. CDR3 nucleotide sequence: TGTGCCAGCACGGGGGGCCCCTCCTACAATGAGCAGTTCTTC.

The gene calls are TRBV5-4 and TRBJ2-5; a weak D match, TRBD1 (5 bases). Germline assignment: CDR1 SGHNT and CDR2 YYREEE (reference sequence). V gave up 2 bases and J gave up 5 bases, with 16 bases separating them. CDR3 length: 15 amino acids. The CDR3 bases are TGTGCCAGCAGCTTAGACAGTTCCTCCAGGGAGACCCAGTACTTC. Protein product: CASSLDSSSRETQYF.

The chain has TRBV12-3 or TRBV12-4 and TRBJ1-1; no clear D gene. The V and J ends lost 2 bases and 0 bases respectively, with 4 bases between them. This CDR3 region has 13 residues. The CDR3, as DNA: TGTGCCAGCAGTTTAAGAGTGAACACTGAAGCTTTCTTT. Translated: CASSLRVNTEAFF.

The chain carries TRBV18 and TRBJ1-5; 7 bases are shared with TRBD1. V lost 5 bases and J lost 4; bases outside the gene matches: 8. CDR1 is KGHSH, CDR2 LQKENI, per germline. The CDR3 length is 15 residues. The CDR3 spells CASSGTARENQPQHF. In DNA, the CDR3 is TGTGCCAGCTCAGGGACAGCCAGAGAGAATCAGCCCCAGCATTTT.

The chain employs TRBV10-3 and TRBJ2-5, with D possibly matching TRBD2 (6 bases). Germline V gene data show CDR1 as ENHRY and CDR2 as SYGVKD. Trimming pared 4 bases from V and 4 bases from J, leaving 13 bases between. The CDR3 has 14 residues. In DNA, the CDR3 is TGTGCCATCAGTGGACGGACGGGGGTAGAGACCCAGTACTTC. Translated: CAISGRTGVETQYF.

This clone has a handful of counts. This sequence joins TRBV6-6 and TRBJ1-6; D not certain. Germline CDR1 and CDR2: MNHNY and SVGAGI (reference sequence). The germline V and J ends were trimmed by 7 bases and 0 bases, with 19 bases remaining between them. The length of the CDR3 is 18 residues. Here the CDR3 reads CASTRSGSLSSYNSPLHF. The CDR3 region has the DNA TGTGCCAGCACTCGTTCGGGCAGCCTTAGCTCCTATAATTCACCCCTCCACTTT.

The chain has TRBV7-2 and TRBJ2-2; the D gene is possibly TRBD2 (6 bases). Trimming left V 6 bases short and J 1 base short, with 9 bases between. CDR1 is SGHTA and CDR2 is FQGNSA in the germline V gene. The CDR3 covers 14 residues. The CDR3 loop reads CASRPGLNTGELFF. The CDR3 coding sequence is TGTGCCAGCAGACCGGGACTGAACACCGGGGAGCTGTTTTTT.

The DNA of the CDR3 is TGTGCCAGCAGCTTTGAAGTGGGTGCAGGGGGAAAGAATTCACCCCTCCACTTT. It encodes CASSFEVGAGGKNSPLHF. The chain carries TRBV12-1 and TRBJ1-6; the D call in the table, TRBD1, was not verified against the DNA. TRBV12-1 is annotated as a pseudogene. The CDR3 covers 18 residues.